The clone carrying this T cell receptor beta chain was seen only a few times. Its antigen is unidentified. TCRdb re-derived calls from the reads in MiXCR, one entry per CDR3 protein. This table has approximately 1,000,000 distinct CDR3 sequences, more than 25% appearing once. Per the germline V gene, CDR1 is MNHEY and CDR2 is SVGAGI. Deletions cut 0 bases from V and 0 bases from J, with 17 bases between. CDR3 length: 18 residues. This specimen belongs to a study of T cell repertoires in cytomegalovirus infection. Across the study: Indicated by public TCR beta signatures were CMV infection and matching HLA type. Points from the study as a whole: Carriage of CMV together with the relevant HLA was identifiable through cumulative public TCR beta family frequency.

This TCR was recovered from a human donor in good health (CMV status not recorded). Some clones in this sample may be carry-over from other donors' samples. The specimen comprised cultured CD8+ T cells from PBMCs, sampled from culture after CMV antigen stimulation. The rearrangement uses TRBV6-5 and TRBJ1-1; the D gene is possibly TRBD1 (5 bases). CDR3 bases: TGTGCCAGCAGTTACTCCCGCAGGGCTCATACCATGAACACTGAAGCTTTCTTT. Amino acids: CASSYSRRAHTMNTEAFF.